This T cell receptor (beta chain) was captured by sequencing in a study of blood T cell repertoires in COVID-19. Study-wide background: Collection of acute and convalescent COVID-19 samples took place in the United States, Italy and Spain. Sources were T cells, B-cell-depleted T cells, or PBMCs; the material itself was cDNA or gDNA.

V was clipped by 2 bases and J by 0 bases, with 4 bases between them. The CDR3 runs 13 residues. Per the germline V gene, CDR1 is SGHDN and CDR2 is FVKESK. Sequenced by immunoSEQ multiplex PCR; TCRdb stores in-frame clones only, minus some. Here the sample spans some 170,000 clones, more than 85% being singletons. Participants had their cohort set by participant-reported clinical history. The TCR was taken from a human donor with acute COVID-19. The donor label of this sample is uncertain. Sequencing used PBMCs or T cells enriched from blood (not recorded which). The chain employs TRBV14 and TRBJ1-1; D remains ambiguous. The CDR3 region has the DNA TGTGCCAGCAGCCAACAGATGAACACTGAAGCTTTCTTT. Amino acids: CASSQQMNTEAFF.